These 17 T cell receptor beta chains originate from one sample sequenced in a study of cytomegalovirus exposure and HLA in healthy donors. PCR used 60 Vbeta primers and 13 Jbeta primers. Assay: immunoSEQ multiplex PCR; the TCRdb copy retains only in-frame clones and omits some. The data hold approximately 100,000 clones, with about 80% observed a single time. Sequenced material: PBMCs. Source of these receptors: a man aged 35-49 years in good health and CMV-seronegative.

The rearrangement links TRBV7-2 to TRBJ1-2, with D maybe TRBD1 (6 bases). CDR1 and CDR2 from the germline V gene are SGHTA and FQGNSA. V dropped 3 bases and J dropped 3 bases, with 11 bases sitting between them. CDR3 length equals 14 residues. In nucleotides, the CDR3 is TGTGCCAGCAGCTTCGGGGGGGGCGACTATGGCTACACCTTC. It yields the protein CASSFGGGDYGYTF.

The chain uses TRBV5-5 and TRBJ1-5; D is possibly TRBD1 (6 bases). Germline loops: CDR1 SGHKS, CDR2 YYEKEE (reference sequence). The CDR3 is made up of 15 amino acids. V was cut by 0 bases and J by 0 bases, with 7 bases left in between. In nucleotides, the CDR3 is TGTGCCAGCAGCTTGGGGACAGCTAGCAATCAGCCCCAGCATTTT. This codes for CASSLGTASNQPQHF. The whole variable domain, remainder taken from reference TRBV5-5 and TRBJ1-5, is DAGVTQSPTHLIKTRGQQVTLRCSPISGHKSVSWYQQVLGQGPQFIFQYYEKEERGRGNFPDRFSARQFPNYSSELNVNALLLGDSALYLCASSLGTASNQPQHFGDGTRLSIL.

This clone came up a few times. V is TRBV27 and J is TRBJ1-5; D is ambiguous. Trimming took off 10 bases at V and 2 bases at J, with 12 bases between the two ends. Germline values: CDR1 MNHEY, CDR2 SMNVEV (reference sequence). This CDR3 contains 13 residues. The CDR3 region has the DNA TGTGCCATCCCACATGGAGGCAATCAGCCCCAGCATTTT. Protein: CAIPHGGNQPQHF.

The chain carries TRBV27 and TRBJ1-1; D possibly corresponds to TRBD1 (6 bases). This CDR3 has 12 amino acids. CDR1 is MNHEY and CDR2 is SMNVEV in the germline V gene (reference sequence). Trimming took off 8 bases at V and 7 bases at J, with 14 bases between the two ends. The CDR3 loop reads CASGGQGIEAFF. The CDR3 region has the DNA TGTGCCAGCGGGGGCCAGGGTATTGAAGCTTTCTTT.

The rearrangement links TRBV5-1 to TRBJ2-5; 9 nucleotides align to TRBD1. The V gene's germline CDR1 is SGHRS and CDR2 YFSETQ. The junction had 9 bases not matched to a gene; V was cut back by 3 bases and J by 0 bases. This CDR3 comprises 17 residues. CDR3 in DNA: TGCGCCAGCAGCTGGAATACAGGGGGCCCTTACCAAGAGACCCAGTACTTC. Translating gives CASSWNTGGPYQETQYF.

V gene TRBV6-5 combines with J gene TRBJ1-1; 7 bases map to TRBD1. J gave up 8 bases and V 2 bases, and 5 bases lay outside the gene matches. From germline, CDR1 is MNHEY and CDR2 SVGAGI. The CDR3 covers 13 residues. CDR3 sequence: CASSYATQGEAFF. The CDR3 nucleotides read TGTGCCAGCAGTTACGCCACACAGGGGGAAGCTTTCTTT.

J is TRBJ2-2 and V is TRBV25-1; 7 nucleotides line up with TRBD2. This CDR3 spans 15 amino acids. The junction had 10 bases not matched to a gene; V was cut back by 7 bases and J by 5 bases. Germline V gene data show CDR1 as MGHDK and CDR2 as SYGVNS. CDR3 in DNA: TGTGCCAGCAAACCCATGGGAGGGGAGACCGGGGAGCTGTTTTTT. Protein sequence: CASKPMGGETGELFF.

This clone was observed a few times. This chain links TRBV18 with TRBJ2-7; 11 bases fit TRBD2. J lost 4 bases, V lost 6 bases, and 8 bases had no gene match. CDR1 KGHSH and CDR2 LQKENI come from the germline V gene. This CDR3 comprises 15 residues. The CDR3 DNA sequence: TGTGCCAGCTCCGGCGGGACTAGCGGACGTTACGAGCAGTACTTC. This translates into CASSGGTSGRYEQYF.

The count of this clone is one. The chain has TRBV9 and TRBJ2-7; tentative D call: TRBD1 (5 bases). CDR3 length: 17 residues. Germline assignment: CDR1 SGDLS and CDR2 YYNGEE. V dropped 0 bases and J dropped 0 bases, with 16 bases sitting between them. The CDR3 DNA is TGTGCCAGCAGCGTAGCTGTCAGGGCCTTCAGCTCCTACGAGCAGTACGTC. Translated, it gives CASSVAVRAFSSYEQYV.

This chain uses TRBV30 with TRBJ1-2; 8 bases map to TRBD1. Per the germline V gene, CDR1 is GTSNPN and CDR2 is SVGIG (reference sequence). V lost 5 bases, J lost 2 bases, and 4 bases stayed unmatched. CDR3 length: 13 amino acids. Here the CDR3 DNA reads TGTGCCTGGGTTGACAGGGGAAACTATGGCTACACCTTC. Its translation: CAWVDRGNYGYTF.

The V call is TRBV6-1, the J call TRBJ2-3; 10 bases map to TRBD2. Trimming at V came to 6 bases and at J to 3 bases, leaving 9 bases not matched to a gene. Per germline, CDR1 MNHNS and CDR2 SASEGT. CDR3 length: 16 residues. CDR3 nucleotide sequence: TGTGCCAGCAGGGAACTAGCGGGGCGAAGGACAGATACGCAGTATTTT. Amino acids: CASRELAGRRTDTQYF.

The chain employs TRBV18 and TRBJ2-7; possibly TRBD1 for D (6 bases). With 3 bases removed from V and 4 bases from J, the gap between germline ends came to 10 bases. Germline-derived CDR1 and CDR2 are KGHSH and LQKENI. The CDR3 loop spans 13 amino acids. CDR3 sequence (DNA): TGTGCCAGCTCACCCTCGACAGGTTACGAGCAGTACGTC. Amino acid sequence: CASSPSTGYEQYV.

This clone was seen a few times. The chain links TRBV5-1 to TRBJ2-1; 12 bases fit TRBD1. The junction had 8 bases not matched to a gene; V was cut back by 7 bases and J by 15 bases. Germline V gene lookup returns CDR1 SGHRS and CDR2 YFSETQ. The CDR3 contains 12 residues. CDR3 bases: TGCGCCAGCGGGGGCCCGGGACAGGGGGCGTTCTTC. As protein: CASGGPGQGAFF.

The DNA of the CDR3 is TGCGCCAGCAGCCAAACAGGGGTGAGTGGTCAGCCCCAGCATTTT. It is translated as CASSQTGVSGQPQHF. The rearrangement links TRBV4-1 to TRBJ1-5; the match to TRBD1 covers 7 bases. The CDR3 runs to 15 residues. After removal of 2 bases from V and 6 bases from J, the junction contained 7 bases not matched to a gene. Per germline, CDR1 MGHRA and CDR2 YSYEKL.

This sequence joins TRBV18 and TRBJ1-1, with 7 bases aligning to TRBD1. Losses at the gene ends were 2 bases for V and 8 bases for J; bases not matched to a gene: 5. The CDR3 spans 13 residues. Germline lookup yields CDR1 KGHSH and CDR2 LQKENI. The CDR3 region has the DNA TGTGCCAGCTCACCAAGGGACAGCGCCGAAGCTTTCTTT. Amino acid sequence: CASSPRDSAEAFF. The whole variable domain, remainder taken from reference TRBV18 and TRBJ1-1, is NAGVMQNPRHLVRRRGQEARLRCSPMKGHSHVYWYRQLPEEGLKFMVYLQKENIIDESGMPKERFSAEFPKEGPSILRIQQVVRGDSAAYFCASSPRDSAEAFFGQGTRLTVV.

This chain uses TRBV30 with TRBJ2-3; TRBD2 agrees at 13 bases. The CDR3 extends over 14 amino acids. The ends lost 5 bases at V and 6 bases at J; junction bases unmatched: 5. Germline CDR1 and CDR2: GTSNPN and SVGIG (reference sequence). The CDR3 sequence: CAWRLAGGWDTQYF. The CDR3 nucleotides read TGTGCCTGGCGACTAGCGGGGGGTTGGGATACGCAGTATTTT.

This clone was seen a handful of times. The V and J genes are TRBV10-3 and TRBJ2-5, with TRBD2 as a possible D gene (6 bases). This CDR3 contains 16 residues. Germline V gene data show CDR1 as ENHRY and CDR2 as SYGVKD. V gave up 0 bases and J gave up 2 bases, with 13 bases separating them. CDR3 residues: CAISESGGTLQETQYF. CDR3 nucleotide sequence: TGTGCCATCAGTGAGTCAGGAGGGACTCTGCAAGAGACCCAGTACTTC.